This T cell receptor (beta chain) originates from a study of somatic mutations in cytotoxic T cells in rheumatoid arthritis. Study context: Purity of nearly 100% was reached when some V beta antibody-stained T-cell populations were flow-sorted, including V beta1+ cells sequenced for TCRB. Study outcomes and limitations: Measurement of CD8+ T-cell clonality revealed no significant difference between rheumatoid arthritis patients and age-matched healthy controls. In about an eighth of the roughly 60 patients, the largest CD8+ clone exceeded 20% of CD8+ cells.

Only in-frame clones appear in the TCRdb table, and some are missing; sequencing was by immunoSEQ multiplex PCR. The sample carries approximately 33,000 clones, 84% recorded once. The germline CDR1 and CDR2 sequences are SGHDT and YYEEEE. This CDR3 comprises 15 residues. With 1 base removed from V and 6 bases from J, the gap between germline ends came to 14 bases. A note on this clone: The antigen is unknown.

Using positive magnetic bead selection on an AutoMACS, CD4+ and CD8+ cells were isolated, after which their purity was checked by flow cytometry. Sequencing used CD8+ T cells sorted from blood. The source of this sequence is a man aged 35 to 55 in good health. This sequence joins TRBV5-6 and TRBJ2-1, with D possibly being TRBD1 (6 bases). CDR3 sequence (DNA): TGTGCCAGCAGCTTGCCCTCGGACAGAGGCAATGAGCAGTTCTTC. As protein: CASSLPSDRGNEQFF.